This T cell receptor beta chain was identified in a study of T cell responses to AZD1222 COVID-19 vaccine. Profiled with immunoSEQ multiplex PCR; TCRdb holds only in-frame clones, not every one. The sample consists of tens of thousands of clones, roughly 87% of them appearing once. This clone has just a few counts. The CDR3 sequence is 15 residues long. V was shortened by 2 bases and J by 0 bases, with 11 bases between the two germline ends. Looked up from germline, CDR1 is KGHSH and CDR2 is LQKENI. The clonotype was recovered from an adult in good health. Sequenced here: peripheral blood, sampled on day 0 of AZD1222 vaccination. The genes are TRBV18 and TRBJ2-7; D possibly uses TRBD1 or TRBD2 (5 bases each). The CDR3 here is CASSPAGTHSYEQYF. CDR3 bases: TGTGCCAGCTCACCAGCCGGGACCCACTCCTACGAGCAGTACTTC. Full variable domain (missing parts from reference TRBV18 and TRBJ2-7): NAGVMQNPRHLVRRRGQEARLRCSPMKGHSHVYWYRQLPEEGLKFMVYLQKENIIDESGMPKERFSAEFPKEGPSILRIQQVVRGDSAAYFCASSPAGTHSYEQYFGPGTRLTVT.